This TCR beta chain was found in a study of shared clonotypes between healthy human individuals. The data were produced by immunoSEQ multiplex PCR, yet TCRdb's version contains in-frame clones alone and is incomplete. The sample has some 380,000 clones; 96% are singletons. Concerning this clone itself: At the DNA level, this CDR3 is encoded by other sequences in the same sample as well.

The CDR3 covers 10 residues. The junction had 2 bases not matched to a gene; V was cut back by 6 bases and J by 7 bases. The germline CDR1 and CDR2 sequences are DFQATT and SNEGSKA (reference sequence). The sequence came from a young man in good health. The rearrangement uses TRBV20-1 and TRBJ1-2, with 7 bases aligning to TRBD1. Sample: memory CD8+ T cells sorted from blood. The subset is: CD45RO+ cells pooled with CCR7-negative TemRA cells. The CDR3 protein is CSAPGGGYTF. The DNA for the CDR3 is TGCAGTGCCCCAGGGGGTGGCTACACCTTC.